The 12 T cell receptor beta chains below all came from one sample that was sequenced in a study of vaccination and CD4 T cells after COVID-19. Once obtained from cultured CD4+ T cells, the DNA was sequenced using the Oncomine TCR Beta short-read assay. TCRdb re-derived calls from the PCR reads in MiXCR, one entry per CDR3 protein. The sample yields around 4,500 distinct CDR3 sequences, 50% to 80% seen once. Treatment of the sample: roughly 11-day PBMC culture with coronavirus spike peptide pools or control peptides (ViraFEST assay). From the unexposed donor, CD4+ T cells were collected ahead of the COVID-19 pandemic (2011-2018). These receptors are not linked to any known antigen. Specimen: CD4+ T cells from blood, cultured in vitro. These receptors originate from a human donor in good health.

This clonotype was counted once. This rearrangement joins TRBV5-3 to TRBJ1-2; D uncertain. TRBV5-3 is marked as an open reading frame, function uncertain. V lost 8 bases, J lost 0 bases, and 17 bases lay in between. This CDR3 contains 15 residues. CDR3 sequence: CASSGPTDSNYGYTF. CDR3 coding DNA: TGTGCCAGCAGCGGGCCGACGGACTCTAACTATGGCTACACCTTC.

The gene calls are TRBV9 and TRBJ2-3; D not certain. Looked up from germline, CDR1 is SGDLS and CDR2 is YYNGEE. This CDR3 contains 13 residues. Trimming took 0 bases from V and 6 from J, leaving 8 bases between them. The CDR3, as DNA: TGTGCCAGCAGCGTAGTAGGCTCCGATACGCAGTATTTT. Its protein product is CASSVVGSDTQYF.

This chain uses TRBV5-1 with TRBJ2-7; TRBD1 matches at 9 bases. The V gene end was trimmed by 3 bases and the J gene end by 6 bases; junction bases not matched to a gene: 4. This CDR3 comprises 13 residues. Germline-derived CDR1 and CDR2 are SGHRS and YFSETQ. The CDR3 DNA follows: TGCGCCAGCAGCTGGGGGACAGGGCGCGAGCAGTACTTC. Its protein product is CASSWGTGREQYF.

The V gene is TRBV9, the J gene TRBJ1-1; no definite D call. Looked up from germline, CDR1 is SGDLS and CDR2 is YYNGEE. The CDR3 consists of 14 residues. Trimming removed 4 bases at V and 5 bases at J, with 15 bases between. The CDR3 protein is CASSFLAGVTEAFF. The DNA for the CDR3 is TGTGCCAGCAGCTTCTTGGCGGGAGTAACTGAAGCTTTCTTT.

The gene calls are TRBV15 and TRBJ2-7, with 7 bases matching TRBD1. The CDR3 has 16 residues. V gave up 5 bases and J gave up 1 base; unmatched junction bases: 11. Germline V gives CDR1 LNHNV, CDR2 YYDKDF (reference sequence). CDR3 protein: CATSGGRDSDSYEQYF. The CDR3 DNA is TGTGCCACCAGCGGAGGCCGGGACAGTGATTCCTACGAGCAGTACTTC.

This chain joins TRBV5-1 and TRBJ2-7; D perhaps matches TRBD1 (5 bases). This CDR3 is built from 14 residues. With 4 bases removed from V and 2 bases from J, the gap between germline ends came to 13 bases. Germline V gene lookup returns CDR1 SGHRS and CDR2 YFSETQ. The CDR3 reads CASSPTATAYEQYF. CDR3 sequence (DNA): TGCGCCAGCAGCCCAACGGCGACAGCCTACGAGCAGTACTTC.

V gene TRBV5-4 combines with J gene TRBJ1-2; the D gene is possibly TRBD1 (6 bases). Germline-derived CDR1 and CDR2 are SGHNT and YYREEE (reference sequence). V gave up 0 bases and J gave up 7 bases, with 16 bases separating them. The CDR3 runs to 15 residues. The CDR3 DNA sequence: TGTGCCAGCAGCTTGGAGGTCGCAGGGGCGGCTGGCTACACCTTC. Amino acids: CASSLEVAGAAGYTF.

This clonotype was counted once. The J gene is TRBJ1-1, the V gene TRBV6-9, with D unresolved. Germline V CDR1 and CDR2: MNHGY, SVAAGI. V lost 2 bases and J 1 base, leaving 5 bases between the germline ends. This CDR3 has 13 residues. In DNA, the CDR3 is TGTGCCAGCAGTTATCAGTGGAACACTGAAGCTTTCTTT. Translating it yields CASSYQWNTEAFF.

J is TRBJ2-7 and V is TRBV7-6; 9 positions match TRBD2. J was trimmed by 0 bases and V by 3 bases; bases with no gene match: 9. The CDR3 extends over 17 amino acids. CDR1 and CDR2 from the germline V gene are SGHVS and FNYEAQ. CDR3 DNA sequence: TGTGCCAGCAGCTTCGGCGGGCGGGGGGGCCCCTCCTACGAGCAGTACTTC. Protein product: CASSFGGRGGPSYEQYF.

The CDR3 DNA is TGTGCCAGCAGCCAAGATGGGACAGCCTACAATGAGCAGTTCTTC. It translates to CASSQDGTAYNEQFF. The chain uses TRBV7-2 and TRBJ2-1, with TRBD1 matching over 7 bases. Germline CDR1 reads SGHTA; CDR2 reads FQGNSA. Trimming removed 5 bases from V and 2 bases from J; junction bases left unmatched: 6. The CDR3 has 15 amino acids.

The J gene is TRBJ1-1, the V gene TRBV9; D is possibly TRBD1 (5 bases). This CDR3 spans 14 amino acids. Looked up from germline, CDR1 is SGDLS and CDR2 is YYNGEE. V lost 0 bases and J lost 1, with 7 bases in between. The CDR3 reads CASSVDDRNTEAFF. The CDR3, as DNA: TGTGCCAGCAGCGTAGACGACAGGAACACTGAAGCTTTCTTT.

The rearrangement uses TRBV6-2 or TRBV6-3 and TRBJ1-1; 9 bases agree with TRBD1. Losses at the gene ends were 5 bases for V and 4 bases for J; bases not matched to a gene: 8. CDR1 and CDR2 (germline): MNHEY, SVGEGT. The CDR3 extends over 15 amino acids. CDR3 in DNA: TGTGCCAGCAGTCACGGGGGACAGGGCTCCACTGAAGCTTTCTTT. Translating gives CASSHGGQGSTEAFF.